Reported below is one T cell receptor (beta chain). This entry belongs to a study of cytomegalovirus exposure and HLA in healthy donors. This CDR3 spans 14 amino acids. Germline V lookup: CDR1 SGHTA, CDR2 FQGNSA. Germline trimming cut 4 bases from V and 7 bases from J; bases unmatched to any gene: 5. Researchers ran the PCR with 60 Vbeta and 13 Jbeta primers. Sequencing used immunoSEQ multiplex PCR; TCRdb keeps in-frame clones, though not all of them. Among about 220,000 clones listed, about 74% were seen once. The sequencing input was PBMCs. The origin of this receptor is a woman in her 30s in good health and CMV-seronegative. The chain couples TRBV7-2 to TRBJ1-5; 9 nucleotides match TRBD1. DNA for the CDR3: TGTGCCAGCAGCTCTACAGGGGGCTGGCAGCCCCAGCATTTT. This gives the protein CASSSTGGWQPQHF. Full variable domain (remainder filled in from reference TRBV7-2 and TRBJ1-5): GAGVSQSPSNKVTEKGKDVELRCDPISGHTALYWYRQSLGQGLEFLIYFQGNSAPDKSGLPSDRFSAERTGGSVSTLTIQRTQQEDSAVYLCASSSTGGWQPQHFGDGTRLSIL.